The next 2 T cell receptor beta chains were all read from a single sample in a study of metastatic and nonmetastatic thyroid tumors. TCRdb re-analyzed the PCR reads through MiXCR. There are 15,000 to 20,000 clones in the sample; about a third occur only once, and more than 15% lies in the top ten. Each patient came to thyroid surgery without any prior treatment (of any kind). Sequencing was performed on tumor tissue. Receptors originate from a female donor with papillary thyroid cancer or a benign thyroid nodule (not recorded which). Some clones in this sample may be carry-over from other donors' samples.

This clone qualifies as large. This chain links TRBV6-5 with TRBJ2-3; no firm D call. Trimming removed 0 bases at V and 1 base at J, with 5 bases between. Per germline, CDR1 MNHEY and CDR2 SVGAGI. The CDR3 runs 14 residues. CDR3 DNA sequence: TGTGCCAGCAGTTACTCGATGGGCACAGATACGCAGTATTTT. This translates into CASSYSMGTDTQYF.

The chain carries TRBV6-1 and TRBJ2-7; possibly TRBD1 or TRBD2 for D (6 bases each). The V gene's germline CDR1 is MNHNS and CDR2 SASEGT. V lost 4 bases and J lost 0, with 13 bases in between. CDR3 size: 15 residues. The CDR3 protein is CASSGEGGLSYEQYF. CDR3 nucleotide sequence: TGTGCCAGCAGTGGCGAAGGGGGGCTCTCCTACGAGCAGTACTTC.